This T cell receptor beta chain was identified during a study of blood T cell repertoires in COVID-19. Study-level background: In each case, the material was cDNA or gDNA derived from T cells, B-cell-depleted T cells, or PBMCs.

Some clones are missing from TCRdb's copy, which holds only in-frame ones; the method was immunoSEQ multiplex PCR. The sample includes 200,000 to 250,000 clones, roughly 81% of them seen just once. The germline gives CDR1 SGHAT, CDR2 FQNNGV. V lost 3 bases to trimming and J lost 4 bases; unmatched junction nucleotides: 2. The CDR3 runs 14 residues. The chain carries TRBV11-2 and TRBJ2-7, with 11 bases aligning to TRBD2. The sample consisted of peripheral blood. This TCR came from a middle-aged man who had recovered from COVID-19. CDR3 in DNA: TGTGCCAGCAGCTTTAGCGGGAGGGTATACGAGCAGTACTTC. Amino acids: CASSFSGRVYEQYF. Complete variable domain (other parts from reference TRBV11-2 and TRBJ2-7): EAGVAQSPRYKIIEKRQSVAFWCNPISGHATLYWYQQILGQGPKLLIQFQNNGVVDDSQLPKDRFSAERLKGVDSTLKIQPAKLEDSAVYLCASSFSGRVYEQYFGPGTRLTVT.